These 21 T cell receptor beta chains share one sample of origin, sequenced in a study of blood T cells in healthy people across ages. Then a second PCR, running about 6 to 11 cycles, was carried out with a sample-barcoded 5' primer and a J-beta primer mix. TCRdb re-analysed the 5' RACE reads in MiXCR, keeping a single row per CDR3 protein. The sample shows 660,000 or so distinct CDR3 sequences, approximately 59% of them seen only once. The sample was blood. These TCRs come from a man in his 60s in good health.

The J gene is TRBJ2-6, the V gene TRBV7-2; D is perhaps TRBD1 (6 bases). Germline-derived CDR1 and CDR2 are SGHTA and FQGNSA. The length of the CDR3 is 15 residues. Trimming cost V 4 bases and J 5 bases, with 12 bases left between them. CDR3 protein: CASSWGTTRANVLTF. In nucleotides, the CDR3 is TGTGCCAGCAGCTGGGGGACAACTAGGGCCAACGTCCTGACTTTC.

This clonotype showed up just a few times. The genes are TRBV20-1 and TRBJ2-5; D is unclear. The CDR3 loop spans 12 amino acids. The ends were cut back, 2 bases at V and 5 bases at J, with 9 bases in the middle. Per germline, CDR1 DFQATT and CDR2 SNEGSKA (reference sequence). In nucleotides, the CDR3 is TGCAGTGCTAGACGAACGAGGGAGACCCAGTACTTC. Translated, it gives CSARRTRETQYF.

At least ten counts were recorded for this clonotype. The rearrangement joins TRBV11-2 to TRBJ1-2; a weak D match, TRBD1 (5 bases). The CDR3 extends over 15 amino acids. With 6 bases removed from V and 4 bases from J, the gap between germline ends came to 18 bases. CDR1 is SGHAT and CDR2 is FQNNGV in the germline V gene. CDR3 residues: CASRLQSGTGYGYTF. The CDR3 bases are TGTGCCAGCAGGCTTCAGTCCGGCACAGGCTATGGCTACACCTTC.

The chain combines TRBV5-1 with TRBJ2-7; D gene ambiguous. CDR1 and CDR2 (germline): SGHRS, YFSETQ. The CDR3 extends over 14 amino acids. CDR3 residues: CTCSLGQAAYEQYF. In nucleotides, the CDR3 is TGCACCTGCAGCTTGGGCCAGGCCGCCTACGAGCAGTACTTC.

The chain is built from TRBV9 and TRBJ2-1, with 9 bases fitting TRBD2. Germline V gives CDR1 SGDLS, CDR2 YYNGEE. V gave up 3 bases and J gave up 3 bases; unmatched junction bases: 7. The CDR3 runs 16 residues. CDR3 nucleotides: TGTGCCAGCAGCGACGCGACTAGCGGACTCTACAATGAGCAGTTCTTC. This sequence encodes CASSDATSGLYNEQFF.

This clonotype has a single count. The chain recombines TRBV28 with TRBJ2-5; TRBD2 might be the D (5 bases). The CDR3 extends over 15 amino acids. The germline V gene encodes CDR1 MDHEN and CDR2 SYDVKM. Trimming took off 3 bases at V and 4 bases at J, with 15 bases between the two ends. This chain's CDR3 is CASSFGRVPPETQYF. In DNA form, the CDR3 reads TGTGCCAGCAGTTTCGGGCGGGTCCCTCCAGAGACCCAGTACTTC.

This sequence joins TRBV29-1 and TRBJ2-1; possibly TRBD2 for D (7 bases). The CDR3 is made up of 13 amino acids. CDR1 SQVTM and CDR2 ANQGSEA come from the germline V gene. The V end was cut by 4 bases, the J end by 4 bases, with 11 bases between. The CDR3 loop reads CSVAGGAYNEQFF. The CDR3 DNA reads as TGCAGCGTTGCGGGGGGCGCATACAATGAGCAGTTCTTC.

In this sample, this clonotype turned up many times. The V call is TRBV6-6, the J call TRBJ1-6; D perhaps matches TRBD1 (6 bases). CDR3 length: 16 amino acids. Between the trimmed V and J ends, which lost 2 bases and 6 bases, there was a span of 14 bases. Per the germline V gene, CDR1 is MNHNY and CDR2 is SVGAGI (reference sequence). Here the CDR3 reads CASSYPRQDGNSPLHF. The CDR3 bases are TGTGCCAGCAGTTACCCACGACAGGACGGTAATTCACCCCTCCACTTT.

This clonotype was counted a few times. The chain couples TRBV20-1 to TRBJ2-3; 7 bases map to TRBD1. Trimming at V came to 6 bases and at J to 0 bases, leaving 9 bases not matched to a gene. This CDR3 has 15 amino acids. Germline-derived CDR1 and CDR2 are DFQATT and SNEGSKA (reference sequence). Here the CDR3 reads CSAGDRVESTDTQYF. The DNA of the CDR3 is TGCAGTGCGGGTGACAGGGTCGAAAGCACAGATACGCAGTATTTT.

The genes are TRBV20-1 and TRBJ1-6; TRBD1 agrees at 7 bases. Germline V gives CDR1 DFQATT, CDR2 SNEGSKA (reference sequence). V shed 1 base and J 8 bases; nucleotides not matched to a gene: 8. The CDR3 loop spans 15 amino acids. CDR3 sequence (DNA): TGCAGTGCTAGAGGCCGACAGGGAAGGGATTCACCCCTCCACTTT. It translates to CSARGRQGRDSPLHF.

CDR3 nucleotides: TGTGCCAGCAGTCGGGACACCGACTTGTACGAGCAGTACTTC. Translated, it gives CASSRDTDLYEQYF. The rearrangement joins TRBV6-6 to TRBJ2-7; D possibly corresponds to TRBD1 (6 bases). V lost 5 bases and J 4 bases, leaving 15 bases between the germline ends. The germline V gene encodes CDR1 MNHNY and CDR2 SVGAGI (reference sequence). The length of the CDR3 is 14 residues.

With respect to this clonotype: At one end the junction does not follow the germline gene, possibly because of a read error. The chain employs TRBV29-1 and TRBJ1-2; possible D gene TRBD1, 5 bases. Germline V gene data show CDR1 as SQVTM and CDR2 as ANQGSEA. This CDR3 comprises 15 residues. CDR3 DNA: TGCAGCGTTGATAGGGACCCCAATGTTAACTATGGCCACACCTTC. This encodes CSVDRDPNVNYGHTF.

V usage is TRBV4-1 and J usage is TRBJ2-6, with 7 bases matching TRBD2. The CDR3 runs 17 residues. Germline V gene lookup returns CDR1 MGHRA and CDR2 YSYEKL. Losses at the gene ends were 4 bases for V and 4 bases for J; bases not matched to a gene: 10. The CDR3 reads CASSLSMGGMGANVLTF. In nucleotides, the CDR3 is TGCGCCAGCAGCCTATCAATGGGGGGGATGGGGGCCAACGTCCTGACTTTC.

This chain uses TRBV6-2 or TRBV6-3 with TRBJ1-2; the match to TRBD1 covers 7 bases. Germline V gene sequence: CDR1 MNHEY, CDR2 SVGEGT. V lost 6 bases to trimming and J lost 4 bases; unmatched junction nucleotides: 5. The CDR3 extends over 13 amino acids. CDR3 bases: TGTGCCAGCAGCCAGGGGGGCTTCTATGGCTACACCTTC. Translation gives CASSQGGFYGYTF.

This clonotype has only one observation. V and J are TRBV5-5 and TRBJ2-1, with 9 bases identical to TRBD2. J gave up 9 bases and V 0 bases, and 7 bases lay outside the gene matches. The CDR3 consists of 15 residues. Germline CDR1 reads SGHKS; CDR2 reads YYEKEE (reference sequence). The CDR3 loop reads CASSLEAGGRGEQFF. Here the CDR3 DNA reads TGTGCCAGCAGCTTGGAAGCGGGGGGCCGCGGTGAGCAGTTCTTC.

V and J are TRBV27 and TRBJ2-7; D is unclear. The V gene's germline CDR1 is MNHEY and CDR2 SMNVEV (reference sequence). This CDR3 has 13 residues. Between the trimmed V and J ends, which lost 8 bases and 2 bases, there was a span of 13 bases. The CDR3 DNA follows: TGTGCCAGCGTCTCCTCTAGGACCTACGAGCAGTACTTC. This sequence encodes CASVSSRTYEQYF.

The rearrangement uses TRBV4-1 and TRBJ2-5, with a weak D call TRBD2 (5 bases). Trimming stripped 8 bases from V and 4 bases from J, with 14 bases between. Looked up from germline, CDR1 is MGHRA and CDR2 is YSYEKL. The CDR3 length is 13 residues. In DNA, the CDR3 is TGCGCCAGCCGCGGACCCGGGATAGAGACCCAGTACTTC. It specifies CASRGPGIETQYF.

The J gene is TRBJ1-6, the V gene TRBV7-9, with D possibly TRBD1 on 5 matching bases. With 5 bases removed from V and 9 bases from J, the gap between germline ends came to 14 bases. CDR1 is SEHNR and CDR2 is FQNEAQ in the germline V gene (reference sequence). This CDR3 spans 14 amino acids. The CDR3 is CASSVDWGGSPLHF. For the CDR3, the DNA is TGTGCCAGCAGCGTGGATTGGGGGGGTTCACCCCTCCACTTT.

The chain is built from TRBV7-9 and TRBJ2-7, with 7 positions matching TRBD2. The V gene's germline CDR1 is SEHNR and CDR2 FQNEAQ (reference sequence). The CDR3 length is 14 residues. The V gene end was trimmed by 1 base and the J gene end by 7 bases; junction bases not matched to a gene: 7. CDR3: CASSLGTSLYEQYF. In DNA form, the CDR3 reads TGTGCCAGCAGCTTAGGGACTAGTCTCTATGAGCAGTACTTC.

This sequence joins TRBV20-1 and TRBJ2-1, with a weak D call TRBD2 (6 bases). The J call is doubtful: the DNA matches TRBJ2-7 better. The CDR3 runs to 14 residues. The germline gives CDR1 DFQATT, CDR2 SNEGSKA (reference sequence). The CDR3 bases are TGCAGTGCTCAGACTAGGGAGACCTACAATGAGCAGTACTTC. Translated: CSAQTRETYNEQYF.

The J gene is TRBJ1-4, the V gene TRBV7-2; D gene ambiguous. Germline CDR1 and CDR2: SGHTA and FQGNSA. CDR3 length: 13 residues. V was trimmed by 5 bases and J by 2 bases, leaving 6 bases between them. CDR3 amino acids: CASSLSTNEKLFF. The CDR3 DNA reads TGTGCCAGCAGCCTCAGCACTAATGAAAAACTGTTTTTT.